This T cell receptor (beta chain) is drawn from a study of OX40 agonist ivuxolimab in advanced cancers. CDR1 and CDR2 (germline): LGHNT, FRNRAP. Trimming took 3 bases from V and 3 from J, leaving 9 bases between them. The CDR3 has 14 residues. Profiling relied on immunoSEQ multiplex PCR, and the TCRdb table lists in-frame clones only, not all of them. This table has roughly 30,000 clones, nearly 95% appearing once. Autoimmune disease history or systemic immunosuppression meant exclusion. This chain uses TRBV12-5 with TRBJ2-1; maybe TRBD2 (6 bases). The receptor's source is an adult with an advanced solid tumor such as melanoma, head and neck, liver or kidney cancer. The source material was CD4+ or CD8+ T cells sorted from blood, sampled in a trial of the OX40 agonist ivuxolimab. DNA for the CDR3: TGTGCTAGTGGTTTTGTGGGGGGCTACAATGAGCAGTTCTTC. Its protein product is CASGFVGGYNEQFF.